Below, 6 T cell receptor beta chains from the same sample are listed, as sequenced in a study of T cells in Graves' hyperthyroidism and ophthalmopathy. The TCR beta CDR3 regions underwent amplification using RNA transcripts as the source. The study used the HTBI primer set for a first-round RT-PCR of the TCR CDR3. TCRdb itself ran the multiplex PCR reads through MiXCR, one entry per CDR3 protein. Of about 250,000 distinct CDR3 sequences listed, approximately 25% were seen once; the top ten hold about a third. Sequencing was done on a sample of blood. Every receptor here comes from a middle-aged woman with Graves' ophthalmopathy.

This clonotype was seen repeatedly, ten times or more. The chain uses TRBV14 and TRBJ2-7; TRBD2 is a possible D gene (6 bases). The CDR3 is made up of 15 amino acids. The V end lost 1 base, the J end lost 2 bases, and 12 bases lay between the germline ends. Germline loops: CDR1 SGHDN, CDR2 FVKESK. Here the CDR3 reads CASSQGLGGPYEQYF. CDR3 nucleotides: TGTGCCAGCAGCCAAGGCCTCGGGGGACCCTACGAGCAGTACTTC.

There are many counts of this clonotype. The rearrangement uses TRBV10-3 and TRBJ1-3; D is perhaps TRBD1 (6 bases). Looked up from germline, CDR1 is ENHRY and CDR2 is SYGVKD. V was clipped by 6 bases and J by 7 bases, with 19 bases between them. This CDR3 is 15 amino acids long. The CDR3 sequence is CAIRRGGTAGNTIYF. The CDR3 nucleotides are TGTGCCATCAGGAGGGGGGGCACCGCGGGGAACACCATATATTTT.

This clonotype was seen at least ten times. This chain joins TRBV11-2 and TRBJ2-5; D might be TRBD1 or TRBD2, each matching 5 bases. The CDR3 covers 15 residues. CDR1 SGHAT and CDR2 FQNNGV come from the germline V gene. Trimming removed 5 bases from V and 5 bases from J, with 18 bases in between. CDR3 coding DNA: TGTGCCAGCAGCGAGGGGATGGAGCGAGGGGAGACCCAGTACTTC. This translates into CASSEGMERGETQYF.

This clonotype was detected ten times or more. J is TRBJ2-7 and V is TRBV6-2 or TRBV6-3, with TRBD2 identical over 7 bases. This CDR3 has 15 residues. Germline assignment: CDR1 MNHEY and CDR2 SVGEGT. After removal of 4 bases from V and 0 bases from J, the junction contained 6 bases not matched to a gene. DNA of the CDR3: TGTGCCAGCAGTTTTGCAGGCGGGAGCTCCTACGAGCAGTACTTC. Translated: CASSFAGGSSYEQYF.

J is TRBJ2-7 and V is TRBV6-1; no clear D gene. The CDR3 has 14 residues. The germline gives CDR1 MNHNS, CDR2 SASEGT. The V gene lost 5 bases and the J gene lost 2 bases, with 13 bases spanning the gap. The chain's CDR3 is CASSLFHEAYEQYF. The CDR3 coding sequence is TGTGCCAGCAGTCTCTTCCATGAGGCCTACGAGCAGTACTTC.

This clonotype showed up just a few times. V usage is TRBV19 and J usage is TRBJ2-5, with 7 bases identical to TRBD1. Germline V gene sequence: CDR1 LNHDA, CDR2 SQIVND (reference sequence). The CDR3 extends over 13 amino acids. After removal of 5 bases from V and 5 bases from J, the junction contained 5 bases not matched to a gene. CDR3 nucleotide sequence: TGTGCCAGTAGTGCAGCCAGGGGGGAGACCCAGTACTTC. Translation: CASSAARGETQYF.